Reported below is one T cell receptor beta chain. The data originate from a study of blood T cells in healthy people across ages. The use of a sample-barcoded 5' primer and a J-beta primer mix characterized a second PCR of about 7 to 12 cycles. Each CDR3 protein gets one entry after TCRdb re-called the 5' RACE reads with MiXCR. The sample records about a million distinct CDR3 sequences, roughly 43% being singletons. The material sequenced was blood. The origin of this receptor is a man under 40 in good health.

CDR3 sequence (DNA): TGCGCCAGCAGCCACTACCTACAGGGCTCTTCTGGCTACACCTTC. Protein: CASSHYLQGSSGYTF. This chain joins TRBV4-1 and TRBJ1-2; tentative D call: TRBD1 (6 bases). The ends were cut back, 3 bases at V and 7 bases at J, with 18 bases in the middle. Per the germline V gene, CDR1 is MGHRA and CDR2 is YSYEKL. The CDR3 spans 15 residues.